This T cell receptor beta chain is drawn from a study of T-cell reconstitution after alpha-beta-depleted transplantation in children (dated by TCRdb to about 2016). For the wider study: The study quantitatively tracked T-cell immune reconstitution after TCRalphabeta/CD19-depleted allogeneic hematopoietic cell transplantation in children using TCR repertoire profiling.

The meaning of the sample's treatment or condition label: allogeneic hematopoietic cell transplantation with graft depleted of TCRalphabeta T cells and CD19 B cells. The children who served as transplant recipients had been given grafts of TCRalphabeta/CD19-depleted allogeneic hematopoietic cells. Study-wide findings and limitations: The apparently early alphabetaT-cell count recovery about two months after transplant was reportedly dependent on only several hundred rapidly expanded clones derived from non-depleted graft cells. The high TCRbeta diversity at day 60 in some patients was ascribed to recipient T cells and intrathymic progenitors that had survived conditioning. Over the following months the frequencies of hyperexpanded clones went down, and after one year T-cell counts and TCRbeta diversity were mostly credited to newly produced T cells.

Libraries came from PCR. The sequencer was an Illumina HiSeq 2500. Molecular barcoding was employed in the preparation of TCR libraries, with unique molecular identifiers being used to normalize TCRbeta repertoire quantification. The raw public data were reprocessed by TCRdb itself: fastp quality trimming at Q25, MiXCR clonotype calling, in-frame beta chains only. Merged by CDR3 protein, the rows form single entries marked with the most common genes and DNA. This sample lists approximately 1,000,000 distinct CDR3 sequences; around 30% were detected once. Over 25% of the sample is in the top ten clones. As for this clonotype: Which antigen it targets is not known. Base-call qualities are not available, and no considerably larger clone is one nucleotide away.

Trimming at the junction amounts to 3 bases on V and 8 bases on J, and the germline ends lie 17 bases apart. Including the terminal cysteine and phenylalanine, the CDR3 comprises 15 residues. Just CDR3 DNA is preserved here, 45 bases in frame from base 1. The CDR1 and CDR2 encoded by the germline V gene are MGHDK and SYGVNS. The receptor's source is a boy younger than two who had a stem cell transplant for SCID, so the T cells may come from the graft donor. Here the sequenced sample was PBMCs, mostly from graft donor cells, taken 360 days after TCRalphabeta/CD19-depleted stem cell transplant. The rearranged chain carries TRBV25-1 and TRBJ2-1; perhaps TRBD1 is the D gene, with 6 bases matching. The CDR3 here reads CASSDPGRQEDEQFF. In nucleotides, the sequence is TGTGCCAGCAGTGACCCGGGGAGACAGGAAGATGAGCAGTTCTTC.